This section outlines one T cell receptor (beta chain) sequence together with its context. V dropped 8 bases and J dropped 7; count of bases not matched to a gene: 13. CDR3 length equals 14 residues. Germline loops: CDR1 SGDLS, CDR2 YYNGEE. This sample was included in a study of shared T cell receptors in the human thymus. Repertoires were generated with immunoSEQ multiplex PCR, while TCRdb's copy carries only in-frame clones and drops some. The sample has 500,000 to 850,000 clones; about 89% are singletons. The data were also submitted as part of a second study, on human thymus T cells.

The sequenced sample was thymocytes. This TCR was recovered from a boy in the first two years of life with a congenital heart defect. The rearrangement joins TRBV9 to TRBJ2-7; 9 nucleotides match TRBD2. In nucleotides, the CDR3 is TGTGCCAGTGCCCCCTGGACTAGCGCTTTAGAGCAGTACTTC. This codes for CASAPWTSALEQYF.